This TCR beta chain emerged from a study of tumor-infiltrating lymphocytes in localized non-small cell lung cancer. Study information: Tumor tissue and non-adjacent uninvolved lung came from each patient. Study observations and caveats: IM1 and IM2 tumors showed no difference in T-cell fraction. Each assay used a separate piece of the same tissue. TCR sequencing covered a subset of patients with enough tissue.

Data came from immunoSEQ multiplex PCR; TCRdb stores just in-frame clones and leaves some out. The data contain some 11,000 clones, 63% of them singletons. As regards this clone: Its antigen is unidentified.

Trimming removed 0 bases from V and 2 bases from J, with 20 bases in between. This CDR3 is built from 18 residues. Germline V gene data show CDR1 as SGHRS and CDR2 as YFSETQ. The source is a human donor with non-small cell lung cancer. Sequenced: lung tumor tissue. This chain connects TRBV5-1 to TRBJ1-2; the D gene is possibly TRBD1 (5 bases). CDR3 sequence (DNA): TGCGCCAGCAGCTTGGCCCAACACCGCCCGGGACCGAACTATGGCTACACCTTC. It yields the protein CASSLAQHRPGPNYGYTF.